The 15 T cell receptor beta chains below were found in one sample sequenced in a study of OX40 agonist ivuxolimab in advanced cancers. Sequencing was performed with immunoSEQ multiplex PCR; in TCRdb, only in-frame clones are kept and a portion is missing. The data hold fewer than 95,000 clones, with almost 85% observed a single time. This specimen was CD4+ or CD8+ T cells sorted from blood, taken in a trial of the OX40 agonist ivuxolimab. These TCRs come from an adult with an advanced solid tumor such as melanoma, head and neck, liver or kidney cancer.

V usage is TRBV11-2 and J usage is TRBJ2-2; no definite D call. The CDR3 loop spans 14 amino acids. CDR1 is SGHAT, CDR2 FQNNGV, per germline. V lost 1 base and J 4 bases, leaving 7 bases between the germline ends. CDR3: CASSLGGVTGELFF. Written as DNA, the CDR3 is TGTGCCAGCAGCTTAGGTGGGGTCACCGGGGAGCTGTTTTTT. The complete variable domain, with remaining parts taken from reference TRBV11-2 and TRBJ2-2, reads EAGVAQSPRYKIIEKRQSVAFWCNPISGHATLYWYQQILGQGPKLLIQFQNNGVVDDSQLPKDRFSAERLKGVDSTLKIQPAKLEDSAVYLCASSLGGVTGELFFGEGSRLTVL.

This chain connects TRBV18 to TRBJ1-6, with D perhaps matching TRBD1 (5 bases). Looked up from germline, CDR1 is KGHSH and CDR2 is LQKENI. Deletions cut 1 base from V and 2 bases from J, with 12 bases between. The CDR3 spans 17 residues. CDR3 sequence: CASSPQGRAAYNSPLHF. CDR3 DNA sequence: TGTGCCAGCTCACCACAGGGACGGGCGGCCTATAATTCACCCCTCCACTTT.

The chain joins TRBV5-1 to TRBJ2-5; 11 bases agree with TRBD1. The last part of the DNA fits TRBJ2-7 better; the J call may be wrong. Germline values: CDR1 SGHRS, CDR2 YFSETQ. CDR3 length: 15 amino acids. The CDR3 sequence: CASSLVGTGGYEQYF. The DNA for the CDR3 is TGCGCCAGCAGCTTGGTCGGGACAGGGGGCTACGAGCAGTACTTC.

Only one count was recorded for this clone. The rearrangement uses TRBV4-2 and TRBJ1-1; tentatively, D is TRBD1 (5 bases). The germline V gene encodes CDR1 LGHNA and CDR2 YNFKEQ. This CDR3 is built from 14 residues. Trimming removed 0 bases at V and 0 bases at J, with 5 bases between. The CDR3 sequence: CASSQEGVNTEAFF. CDR3 DNA sequence: TGTGCCAGCAGCCAAGAGGGGGTGAACACTGAAGCTTTCTTT.

The chain is built from TRBV14 and TRBJ2-7; D may correspond to TRBD1 or TRBD2 (6 bases each). Germline loops: CDR1 SGHDN, CDR2 FVKESK. The CDR3 has 16 amino acids. Trimming took 4 bases from V and 1 from J, leaving 17 bases between them. The DNA of the CDR3 is TGTGCCAGCAGCCGCGGGTCGGGGGCGCCATCCTACGAGCAGTACTTC. The encoded protein is CASSRGSGAPSYEQYF.

This clone was found a few times. CDR3 nucleotide sequence: TGTGCCAGCAACGAGGGTTTAGGCTACACCTTC. Amino acids: CASNEGLGYTF. The chain carries TRBV6-1 and TRBJ1-2, with D unresolved. The V gene's germline CDR1 is MNHNS and CDR2 SASEGT. Trimming took 7 bases from V and 8 from J, leaving 11 bases between them. The CDR3 extends over 11 amino acids.

The V and J genes are TRBV5-6 and TRBJ1-1; no definite D call. The CDR3 covers 11 residues. Trimming stripped 4 bases from V and 10 bases from J, with 11 bases between. Germline CDR1 is SGHDT and CDR2 is YYEEEE. Written as DNA, the CDR3 is TGTGCCAGCAGCACAGTAATGGGAGCTTTCTTT. Protein: CASSTVMGAFF.

The chain couples TRBV7-2 to TRBJ2-5; D gene uncertain. CDR1 and CDR2 (germline): SGHTA, FQGNSA. The CDR3 has 14 residues. Trimming removed 5 bases from V and 2 bases from J, with 12 bases in between. The CDR3 is CASSPKDGQETQYF. The CDR3, as DNA: TGTGCCAGCAGCCCCAAGGACGGTCAAGAGACCCAGTACTTC.

V and J are TRBV2 and TRBJ1-2; 7 bases map to TRBD1. The CDR3 contains 14 residues. Germline CDR1 and CDR2: SNHLY and FYNNEI. Losses at the gene ends were 3 bases for V and 3 bases for J; bases not matched to a gene: 4. DNA of the CDR3: TGTGCCAGCAGTGAGGGTGGGACAGACTATGGCTACACCTTC. Its protein product is CASSEGGTDYGYTF.

This chain joins TRBV7-2 and TRBJ2-7; possibly TRBD2 for D (6 bases). The CDR3 contains 14 residues. Per germline, CDR1 SGHTA and CDR2 FQGNSA. V was pared by 0 bases and J by 2 bases, with 8 bases between. CDR3 nucleotide sequence: TGTGCCAGCAGCTTAGCCGGCGGGACCTACGAGCAGTACTTC. Encoded protein: CASSLAGGTYEQYF.

The chain couples TRBV30 to TRBJ2-1; D not resolved. This CDR3 region has 15 residues. Trimming stripped 1 base from V and 6 bases from J, with 16 bases between. In germline, CDR1 is GTSNPN, CDR2 SVGIG (reference sequence). The CDR3 protein is CAWSANRLDLNEQFF. The CDR3 DNA follows: TGTGCCTGGAGTGCGAACCGACTTGACCTCAATGAGCAGTTCTTC.

This chain connects TRBV10-2 to TRBJ2-5; D might be TRBD1 or TRBD2, each matching 6 bases. CDR3 size: 13 residues. CDR1 is WSHSY and CDR2 is SAAADI in the germline V gene. V was trimmed by 2 bases and J by 4 bases, leaving 8 bases between them. The CDR3 nucleotides are TGCGCCAGCAGTGAGGGGGGGCGAGAGACCCAGTACTTC. Translating gives CASSEGGRETQYF.

This chain links TRBV6-7 with TRBJ2-1; 8 bases are shared with TRBD2. TRBV6-7 is annotated as an ORF whose role is uncertain. V lost 9 bases and J lost 3; bases outside the gene matches: 13. The CDR3 sequence is 16 residues long. DNA of the CDR3: TGTGCCAGTCTTCGTCCGGGGGGGGGTCTCTACAATGAGCAGTTCTTC. It translates to CASLRPGGGLYNEQFF.

CDR3 DNA sequence: TGCAGCGTCGCCCCACAGGGGGCGGCTAGCGAGCAGTACTTC. This codes for CSVAPQGAASEQYF. V gene TRBV29-1 combines with J gene TRBJ2-7; 9 bases are a match to TRBD1. V lost 6 bases, J lost 6 bases, and 12 bases stayed unmatched. The germline V gene has CDR1 SQVTM and CDR2 ANQGSEA. The CDR3 is 14 residues long.

The chain links TRBV30 to TRBJ2-7; D might be TRBD1 (5 bases). The CDR3 totals 13 residues. The V and J ends lost 0 bases and 2 bases respectively, with 8 bases between them. Germline V gives CDR1 GTSNPN, CDR2 SVGIG (reference sequence). CDR3 residues: CAWSVPGTYEQYF. The CDR3 nucleotides are TGTGCCTGGAGTGTACCAGGGACCTACGAGCAGTACTTC.